Listed here are 27 T cell receptor beta chains from one sample, sequenced in a study of Ad26.COV2.S vaccination and SARS-CoV-2 variants. Documented treatment: some 20 received Ad26.COV2.S at low or high dose, single or two shots; about 5 received placebo; per-sample allocation not given. Sampling was done on day 63 after the first vaccine or placebo injection. Sequenced by immunoSEQ multiplex PCR; TCRdb stores in-frame clones only, minus some. The sample carries 350,000 to 400,000 clones, 70% to 90% recorded once. The specimen was peripheral blood, collected in a trial of Ad26.COV2.S vaccine versus placebo. The origin of the receptors is a person aged 18-60 years who received the Ad26.COV2.S COVID-19 vaccine or a placebo.

The rearrangement uses TRBV27 and TRBJ2-7, with unresolved D. The V end was cut by 2 bases, the J end by 3 bases, with 8 bases between. CDR1 MNHEY and CDR2 SMNVEV come from the germline V gene (reference sequence). The CDR3 contains 13 residues. This CDR3 reads CASSLGQFYEQYF. The CDR3 DNA reads as TGTGCCAGCAGTTTAGGGCAGTTCTACGAGCAGTACTTC.

The J gene is TRBJ2-7, the V gene TRBV9; 13 positions agree with TRBD2. Trimming cost V 3 bases and J 5 bases; bases outside gene matches: 11. CDR1 is SGDLS and CDR2 is YYNGEE in the germline V gene. The length of the CDR3 is 17 residues. CDR3: CASSAGTSGTVGHEQYF. In nucleotides, the CDR3 is TGTGCCAGCAGCGCTGGGACTAGCGGGACGGTAGGTCACGAGCAGTACTTC. Based on the CDR3 plus reference TRBV9 and TRBJ2-7, the full variable domain is DSGVTQTPKHLITATGQRVTLRCSPRSGDLSVYWYQQSLDQGLQFLIQYYNGEERAKGNILERFSAQQFPDLHSELNLSSLELGDSALYFCASSAGTSGTVGHEQYFGPGTRLTVT.

The CDR3 region has the DNA TGTGCCAGCAGCTTATTTACTAGCGGGAGGGCCATGGCCTACAATGAGCAGTTCTTC. Residues: CASSLFTSGRAMAYNEQFF. The V gene is TRBV7-2, the J gene TRBJ2-1, with 13 bases that match TRBD2. Looked up from germline, CDR1 is SGHTA and CDR2 is FQGNSA. Trimming at V came to 2 bases and at J to 2 bases, leaving 9 bases not matched to a gene. This CDR3 spans 19 amino acids.

In its sample, this clone was seen once. The chain recombines TRBV6-5 with TRBJ1-2, with 9 bases fitting TRBD1. Germline V gene sequence: CDR1 MNHEY, CDR2 SVGAGI. The CDR3 has 15 amino acids. V shed 0 bases and J 6 bases; nucleotides not matched to a gene: 5. The DNA for the CDR3 is TGTGCCAGCAGTTACTCGGGACAGGGTAGTGATGGCTACACCTTC. It translates to CASSYSGQGSDGYTF.

V gene TRBV7-9 combines with J gene TRBJ2-6, with D maybe TRBD2 (6 bases). Trimming shortened V by 5 bases and J by 0 bases, and 20 bases separated the two germline ends. The CDR3 runs to 19 residues. In germline, CDR1 is SEHNR, CDR2 FQNEAQ (reference sequence). The CDR3 here is CASSPTQGLSSSGANVLTF. CDR3 DNA sequence: TGTGCCAGCAGCCCGACCCAGGGACTCTCGAGCTCTGGGGCCAACGTCCTGACTTTC.

The rearrangement joins TRBV18 to TRBJ2-7; 11 bases are shared with TRBD1. V lost 4 bases, J lost 5 bases, and 7 bases stayed unmatched. The CDR3 is 15 residues long. From germline, CDR1 is KGHSH and CDR2 LQKENI. CDR3 amino acids: CASSLRTGGGHEQYF. DNA for the CDR3: TGTGCCAGCTCACTGCGGACAGGGGGCGGCCACGAGCAGTACTTC.

This clone was seen a handful of times. The rearrangement uses TRBV7-6 and TRBJ2-3; 7 nucleotides agree with TRBD2. There are 16 residues in the CDR3. CDR1 is SGHVS and CDR2 is FNYEAQ in the germline V gene. The V segment lost 5 bases and the J segment 8 bases; nucleotides outside the gene matches: 16. The CDR3 sequence: CASSQPPSGTQGTQYF. The CDR3 DNA sequence: TGTGCCAGCAGCCAACCCCCCAGCGGGACGCAGGGTACGCAGTATTTT.

The J gene is TRBJ1-2, the V gene TRBV6-5; D gene ambiguous. Germline loops: CDR1 MNHEY, CDR2 SVGAGI. The CDR3 extends over 13 amino acids. Trimming left V 6 bases short and J 4 bases short, with 12 bases between. The chain's CDR3 is CASRPDAVYGYTF. CDR3 in DNA: TGTGCCAGCAGACCGGACGCGGTCTATGGCTACACCTTC.

This clone appeared a single time. The chain uses TRBV29-1 and TRBJ1-1; 7 bases are a match to TRBD1. The junction had 1 base not matched to a gene; V was cut back by 3 bases and J by 0 bases. The CDR3 loop spans 13 amino acids. Germline V CDR1 and CDR2: SQVTM, ANQGSEA. CDR3 bases: TGCAGCGTTGAGGGACAGTTGAACACTGAAGCTTTCTTT. Translated: CSVEGQLNTEAFF.

This sequence joins TRBV12-3 or TRBV12-4 and TRBJ2-7; D is unresolved. CDR3 length: 11 amino acids. Trimming stripped 3 bases from V and 5 bases from J, with 5 bases between. CDR3 sequence reads: CASSFGNEQYF. The CDR3, as DNA: TGTGCCAGCAGTTTCGGAAACGAGCAGTACTTC.

This chain joins TRBV11-3 and TRBJ2-5; D gene ambiguous. This CDR3 is built from 13 residues. V was shortened by 1 base and J by 5 bases, with 8 bases between the two germline ends. Per the germline V gene, CDR1 is SGHNT and CDR2 is YENEEA. The CDR3 protein is CASSLVRWETQYF. In DNA form, the CDR3 reads TGTGCCAGCAGCTTAGTCAGATGGGAGACCCAGTACTTC.

The chain employs TRBV11-2 and TRBJ2-3, with 10 bases lining up with TRBD2. CDR1 is SGHAT, CDR2 FQNNGV, per germline. The CDR3 is 16 residues long. V was pared by 5 bases and J by 2 bases, with 7 bases of the junction left unmatched. In nucleotides, the CDR3 is TGTGCCAGCAGCCCTAGGACTAGCGGAGACACAGATACGCAGTATTTT. This encodes CASSPRTSGDTDTQYF.

V usage is TRBV5-6 and J usage is TRBJ2-1; 9 bases fit TRBD1. V lost 4 bases, J lost 4 bases, and 15 bases stayed unmatched. The CDR3 sequence is 18 residues long. CDR1 SGHDT and CDR2 YYEEEE come from the germline V gene. In DNA, the CDR3 is TGTGCCAGCAGCCAAGGAAGGACAGGGGCCCGCCCGTACAATGAGCAGTTCTTC. It codes for CASSQGRTGARPYNEQFF.

The chain joins TRBV28 to TRBJ2-7; the D call may be TRBD1 or TRBD2 (6 bases each). Trimming cost V 5 bases and J 3 bases, with 11 bases left between them. CDR3 length: 13 amino acids. Germline V gives CDR1 MDHEN, CDR2 SYDVKM. The CDR3 region has the DNA TGTGCCAGCAGTCGAGGAGGGGGCTACGAGCAGTACTTC. Translating it yields CASSRGGGYEQYF. Based on the CDR3 plus reference TRBV28 and TRBJ2-7, the full variable domain is DVKVTQSSRYLVKRTGEKVFLECVQDMDHENMFWYRQDPGLGLRLIYFSYDVKMKEKGDIPEGYSVSREKKERFSLILESASTNQTSMYLCASSRGGGYEQYFGPGTRLTVT.

The chain is built from TRBV28 and TRBJ1-6, with D perhaps TRBD1 (5 bases). The V gene lost 3 bases and the J gene lost 1 base, with 10 bases spanning the gap. Germline V gives CDR1 MDHEN, CDR2 SYDVKM. This CDR3 contains 16 residues. This CDR3 reads CASSLGGLSYNSPLHF. The CDR3 DNA is TGTGCCAGCAGTTTGGGGGGATTGTCCTATAATTCACCCCTCCACTTT.

This clone has only one observation. The rearrangement links TRBV4-2 to TRBJ2-3, with D perhaps given as TRBD1 or TRBD2 (5 bases each). Trimming took 2 bases from V and 4 from J, leaving 10 bases between them. The CDR3 sequence is 14 residues long. The V gene's germline CDR1 is LGHNA and CDR2 YNFKEQ. The CDR3 bases are TGTGCCAGCAGCCAACAAAGAGGGGCAGATACGCAGTATTTT. This sequence encodes CASSQQRGADTQYF.

The genes are TRBV11-1 and TRBJ2-3; no clear D gene. V was pared by 5 bases and J by 2 bases, with 14 bases between. Germline assignment: CDR1 SGHAT and CDR2 FQDESV (reference sequence). This CDR3 spans 15 amino acids. The DNA for the CDR3 is TGTGCCAGCAGCCAATATAGTCGGTCCACAGATACGCAGTATTTT. Its translation: CASSQYSRSTDTQYF.

The chain links TRBV5-6 to TRBJ2-3, with 13 nucleotides matching TRBD2. V was clipped by 6 bases and J by 4 bases; unmatched bases: 11. This CDR3 is built from 17 residues. CDR1 SGHDT and CDR2 YYEEEE come from the germline V gene. CDR3 DNA sequence: TGTGCCAGCAATTACGGACTAGCGGGAGCGGGCGCAGATACGCAGTATTTT. This encodes CASNYGLAGAGADTQYF.

V usage is TRBV6-1 and J usage is TRBJ2-5; 7 bases align to TRBD1. Germline CDR1 and CDR2: MNHNS and SASEGT. The CDR3 spans 15 residues. V trimming: 2 bases; J trimming: 5 bases; junction bases outside the gene matches: 8. CDR3 loop: CASSERQGDGETQYF. The DNA of the CDR3 is TGTGCCAGCAGTGAAAGGCAGGGGGATGGGGAGACCCAGTACTTC.

The chain combines TRBV13 with TRBJ2-2; D might be TRBD2 (6 bases). V lost 2 bases, J lost 0 bases, and 10 bases lay in between. From germline, CDR1 is PRHDT and CDR2 FYEKMQ (reference sequence). This CDR3 is 16 amino acids long. CDR3 residues: CASSLTGGTNTGELFF. In DNA form, the CDR3 reads TGTGCCAGCAGCTTAACCGGCGGGACGAACACCGGGGAGCTGTTTTTT.

The rearrangement links TRBV11-2 to TRBJ2-1, with D tentatively TRBD1 (5 bases). The V end lost 3 bases, the J end lost 3 bases, and 9 bases lay between the germline ends. CDR1 and CDR2 (germline): SGHAT, FQNNGV. The CDR3 runs 14 residues. CDR3 in DNA: TGTGCCAGCAGCTTGATACAGGACTACAATGAGCAGTTCTTC. This gives the protein CASSLIQDYNEQFF. Drawing the rest from reference TRBV11-2 and TRBJ2-1, the complete variable domain is EAGVAQSPRYKIIEKRQSVAFWCNPISGHATLYWYQQILGQGPKLLIQFQNNGVVDDSQLPKDRFSAERLKGVDSTLKIQPAKLEDSAVYLCASSLIQDYNEQFFGPGTRLTVL.

The chain is built from TRBV28 and TRBJ1-1; D possibly corresponds to TRBD1 (5 bases). CDR3 length equals 14 residues. Germline CDR1 and CDR2: MDHEN and SYDVKM. Trimming removed 3 bases at V and 8 bases at J, with 16 bases between. CDR3 sequence: CASSFYNGGAEAFF. The CDR3, as DNA: TGTGCCAGCAGTTTCTATAATGGGGGAGCCGAAGCTTTCTTT.

The genes are TRBV2 and TRBJ2-1, with 8 bases that match TRBD2. The CDR3 consists of 17 residues. V shed 4 bases and J 12 bases; nucleotides not matched to a gene: 20. Per germline, CDR1 SNHLY and CDR2 FYNNEI. DNA for the CDR3: TGTGCCAGCAGTGGAACGGGGGGGCACGGAAGGTCCGGGGGGCAGTTCTTC. Translation gives CASSGTGGHGRSGGQFF.

The rearrangement links TRBV2 to TRBJ1-2; D is ambiguous. Germline V CDR1 and CDR2: SNHLY, FYNNEI. The CDR3 has 15 amino acids. The ends were cut back, 1 base at V and 0 bases at J, with 9 bases in the middle. The CDR3 bases are TGTGCCAGCAGTGAAGGAGGGTTTCCTAACTATGGCTACACCTTC. Its protein is CASSEGGFPNYGYTF. Full variable domain (rest looked up from reference TRBV2 and TRBJ1-2): EPEVTQTPSHQVTQMGQEVILRCVPISNHLYFYWYRQILGQKVEFLVSFYNNEISEKSEIFDDQFSVERPDGSNFTLKIRSTKLEDSAMYFCASSEGGFPNYGYTFGSGTRLTVV.

The V and J genes are TRBV6-5 and TRBJ2-5, with D hard to call. V lost 0 bases, J lost 3 bases, and 8 bases lay in between. The CDR3 is 14 residues long. The germline gives CDR1 MNHEY, CDR2 SVGAGI. CDR3 region: CASSYSSLKETQYF. The DNA of the CDR3 is TGTGCCAGCAGTTACTCTTCACTCAAAGAGACCCAGTACTTC.

J is TRBJ2-7 and V is TRBV2; either TRBD1 or TRBD2 may supply D (5 bases each). CDR3 length: 14 residues. V dropped 8 bases and J dropped 3 bases, with 17 bases sitting between them. The germline V gene has CDR1 SNHLY and CDR2 FYNNEI. CDR3 sequence: CASATGLEVYEQYF. Written as DNA, the CDR3 is TGTGCCAGCGCCACAGGACTGGAAGTCTACGAGCAGTACTTC.

Only one count was recorded for this clone. V usage is TRBV19 and J usage is TRBJ2-5; TRBD1 or TRBD2 may be the D gene (5 bases each). The V end lost 4 bases, the J end lost 5 bases, and 14 bases lay between the germline ends. CDR3 length: 14 amino acids. From germline, CDR1 is LNHDA and CDR2 SQIVND (reference sequence). CDR3 bases: TGTGCCAGTAGTAGGGACGGCTCGGGTGAGACCCAGTACTTC. Its protein product is CASSRDGSGETQYF.